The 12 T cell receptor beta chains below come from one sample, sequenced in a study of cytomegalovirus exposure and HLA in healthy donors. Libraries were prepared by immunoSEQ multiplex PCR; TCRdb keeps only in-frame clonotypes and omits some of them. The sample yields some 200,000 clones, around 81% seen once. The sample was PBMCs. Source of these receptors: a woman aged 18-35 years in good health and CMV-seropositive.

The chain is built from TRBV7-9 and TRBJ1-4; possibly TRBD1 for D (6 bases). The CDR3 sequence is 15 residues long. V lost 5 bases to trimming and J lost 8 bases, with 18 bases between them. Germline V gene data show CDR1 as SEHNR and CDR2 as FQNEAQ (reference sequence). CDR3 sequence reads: CASSPPIRGGEKLFF. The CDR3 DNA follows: TGTGCCAGCAGCCCCCCTATTCGGGGGGGCGAAAAACTGTTTTTT. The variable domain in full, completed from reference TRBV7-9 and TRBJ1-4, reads DTGVSQNPRHKITKRGQNVTFRCDPISEHNRLYWYRQTLGQGPEFLTYFQNEAQLEKSRLLSDRFSAERPKGSFSTLEIQRTEQGDSAMYLCASSPPIRGGEKLFFGSGTQLSVL.

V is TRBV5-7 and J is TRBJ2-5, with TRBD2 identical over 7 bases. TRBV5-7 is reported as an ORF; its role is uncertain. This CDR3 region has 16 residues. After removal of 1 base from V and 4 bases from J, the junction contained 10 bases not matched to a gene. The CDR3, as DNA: TGTGCCAGCAGCTTGCCGGGGGGTCGGGTTGGAGAGACCCAGTACTTC. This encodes CASSLPGGRVGETQYF.

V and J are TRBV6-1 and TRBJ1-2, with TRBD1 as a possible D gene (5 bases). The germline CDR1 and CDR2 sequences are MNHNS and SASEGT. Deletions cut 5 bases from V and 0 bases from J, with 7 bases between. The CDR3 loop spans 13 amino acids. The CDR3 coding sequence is TGTGCCAGCAGTTTGACAGCTAACTATGGCTACACCTTC. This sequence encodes CASSLTANYGYTF.

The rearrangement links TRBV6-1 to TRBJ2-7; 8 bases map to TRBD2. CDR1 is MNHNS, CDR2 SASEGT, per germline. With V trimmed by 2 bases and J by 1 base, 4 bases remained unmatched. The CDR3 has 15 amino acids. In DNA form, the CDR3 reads TGTGCCAGCAGTGAATTTCCGGGAGGGTCCTACGAGCAGTACTTC. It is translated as CASSEFPGGSYEQYF.

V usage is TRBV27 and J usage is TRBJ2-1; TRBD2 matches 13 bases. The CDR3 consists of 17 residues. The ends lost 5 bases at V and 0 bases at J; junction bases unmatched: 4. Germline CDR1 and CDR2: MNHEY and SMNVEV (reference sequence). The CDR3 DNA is TGTGCCAGCAGTCCAAGACTAGCGGGGGGCTCCTACAATGAGCAGTTCTTC. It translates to CASSPRLAGGSYNEQFF.

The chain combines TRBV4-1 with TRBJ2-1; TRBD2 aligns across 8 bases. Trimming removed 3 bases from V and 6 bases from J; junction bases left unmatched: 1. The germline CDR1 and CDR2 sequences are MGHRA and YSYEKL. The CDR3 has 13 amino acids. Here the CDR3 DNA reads TGCGCCAGCAGCCACGGGGGGGCCAATGAGCAGTTCTTC. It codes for CASSHGGANEQFF.

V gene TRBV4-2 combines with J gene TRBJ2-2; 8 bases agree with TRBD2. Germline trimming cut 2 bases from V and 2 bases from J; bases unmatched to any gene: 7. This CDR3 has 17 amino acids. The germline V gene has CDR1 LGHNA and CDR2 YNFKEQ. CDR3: CASSQHSGAANTGELFF. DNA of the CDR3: TGTGCCAGCAGCCAACATAGCGGGGCTGCCAACACCGGGGAGCTGTTTTTT.

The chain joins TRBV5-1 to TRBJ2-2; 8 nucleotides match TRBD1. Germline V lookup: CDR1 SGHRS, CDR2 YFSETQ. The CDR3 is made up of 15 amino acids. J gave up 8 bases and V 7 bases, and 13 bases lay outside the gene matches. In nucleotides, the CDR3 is TGCGCCAGCGGCCCGCCGGACAGGGTGTCGGGGGAGCTGTTTTTT. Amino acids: CASGPPDRVSGELFF.

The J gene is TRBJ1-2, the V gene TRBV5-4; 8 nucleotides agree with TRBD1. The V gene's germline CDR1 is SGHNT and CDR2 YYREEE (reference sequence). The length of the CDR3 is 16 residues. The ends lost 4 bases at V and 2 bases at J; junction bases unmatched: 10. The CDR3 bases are TGTGCCAGCAGCCCTCGGACAGGGACGGTCAACTATGGCTACACCTTC. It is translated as CASSPRTGTVNYGYTF.

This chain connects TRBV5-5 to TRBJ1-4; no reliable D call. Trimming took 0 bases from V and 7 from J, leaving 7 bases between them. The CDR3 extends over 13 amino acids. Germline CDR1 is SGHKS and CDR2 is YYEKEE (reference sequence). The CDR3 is CASSLVTVEKLFF. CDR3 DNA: TGTGCCAGCAGCTTGGTAACAGTTGAAAAACTGTTTTTT. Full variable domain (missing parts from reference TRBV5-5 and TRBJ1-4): DAGVTQSPTHLIKTRGQQVTLRCSPISGHKSVSWYQQVLGQGPQFIFQYYEKEERGRGNFPDRFSARQFPNYSSELNVNALLLGDSALYLCASSLVTVEKLFFGSGTQLSVL.

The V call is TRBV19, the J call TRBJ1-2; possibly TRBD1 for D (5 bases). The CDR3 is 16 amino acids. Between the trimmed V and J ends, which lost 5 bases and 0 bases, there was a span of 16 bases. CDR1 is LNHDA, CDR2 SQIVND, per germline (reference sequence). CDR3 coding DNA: TGTGCCAGTAGTTGGACACTAAAGGCCCCTAACTATGGCTACACCTTC. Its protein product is CASSWTLKAPNYGYTF. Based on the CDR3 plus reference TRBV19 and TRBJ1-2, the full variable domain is DGGITQSPKYLFRKEGQNVTLSCEQNLNHDAMYWYRQDPGQGLRLIYYSQIVNDFQKGDIAEGYSVSREKKESFPLTVTSAQKNPTAFYLCASSWTLKAPNYGYTFGSGTRLTVV.

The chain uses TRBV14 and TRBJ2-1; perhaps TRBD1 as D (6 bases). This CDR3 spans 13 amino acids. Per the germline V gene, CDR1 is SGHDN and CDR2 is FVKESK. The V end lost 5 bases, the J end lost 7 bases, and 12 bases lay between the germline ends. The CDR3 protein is CASSTGIYNEQFF. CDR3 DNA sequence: TGTGCCAGCAGCACAGGGATCTATAATGAGCAGTTCTTC.